This entry is about one TCR beta chain. The data derive from a study of T cell changes during pregnancy in multiple sclerosis. V shed 6 bases, J shed 4 bases, and the junction held 6 bases outside the gene matches. The CDR3 contains 14 residues. The germline gives CDR1 LNHDA, CDR2 SQIVND (reference sequence). TCRdb's table, derived via immunoSEQ multiplex PCR, lists solely in-frame clones and lacks some. The sample contains 29,000 or so clones, roughly 90% of which appear only once. The V call is TRBV19, the J call TRBJ2-3; 8 bases are a match to TRBD2. This specimen was CD8+ T cells from peripheral blood mononuclear cells, taken after pregnancy. The sequence came from a female donor with multiple sclerosis, enrolled in a pregnancy study. CDR3 amino acids: CASSGSGGSDTQYF. Written as DNA, the CDR3 is TGTGCCAGTAGCGGGAGCGGGGGTTCAGATACGCAGTATTTT.